These 13 T cell receptor beta chains were sequenced from one sample in a study of cytomegalovirus exposure and HLA in healthy donors. Primers: 60 Vbeta forward and 13 Jbeta reverse. The assay was immunoSEQ multiplex PCR, and TCRdb's table has in-frame clones only and misses some. The table includes roughly 160,000 clones, 80% to 90% detected once. Sequences were obtained from PBMCs. The receptors stem from a man between 45 and 60 years old in good health and CMV-seropositive.

The V call is TRBV6-5, the J call TRBJ2-1; unclear D gene. The CDR3 totals 13 residues. The germline V gene has CDR1 MNHEY and CDR2 SVGAGI. Between the trimmed V and J ends, which lost 10 bases and 1 base, there was a span of 11 bases. CDR3: CATPRKSYNEQFF. DNA for the CDR3: TGTGCCACCCCTAGGAAGTCCTACAATGAGCAGTTCTTC.

The chain recombines TRBV19 with TRBJ2-7, with 8 positions matching TRBD1. CDR1 LNHDA and CDR2 SQIVND come from the germline V gene (reference sequence). CDR3 size: 13 residues. J gave up 5 bases and V 5 bases, and 5 bases lay outside the gene matches. CDR3 residues: CASSQQGADEQYF. The CDR3 DNA follows: TGTGCCAGTAGTCAGCAGGGGGCCGACGAGCAGTACTTC.

This chain links TRBV11-3 with TRBJ2-5; possible D gene TRBD2, 8 bases. Trimming removed 5 bases from V and 5 bases from J, with 21 bases in between. There are 16 residues in the CDR3. The germline CDR1 and CDR2 sequences are SGHNT and YENEEA. CDR3: CASSRGGQFGDETQYF. The CDR3 DNA sequence: TGTGCCAGCAGCCGGGGGGGACAGTTCGGGGATGAGACCCAGTACTTC. The entire variable domain, with the rest obtained from reference TRBV11-3 and TRBJ2-5, is as follows: EAGVVQSPRYKIIEKKQPVAFWCNPISGHNTLYWYLQNLGQGPELLIRYENEEAVDDSQLPKDRFSAERLKGVDSTLKIQPAELGDSAVYLCASSRGGQFGDETQYFGPGTRLLVL.

The chain has TRBV18 and TRBJ1-6, with TRBD1 identical over 12 bases. The germline V gene has CDR1 KGHSH and CDR2 LQKENI. The trim removed 2 bases at V and 9 bases at J, leaving 2 bases unmatched. There are 15 residues in the CDR3. The CDR3 loop reads CASSPRDRGLSPLHF. For the CDR3, the DNA is TGTGCCAGCTCACCAAGGGACAGGGGGCTTTCACCCCTCCACTTT.

This clone occurred a few times. This sequence joins TRBV5-6 and TRBJ2-1; 9 bases agree with TRBD2. V shed 8 bases and J 8 bases; nucleotides not matched to a gene: 14. The CDR3 loop spans 15 amino acids. In germline, CDR1 is SGHDT, CDR2 YYEEEE. The CDR3 protein is CASWGGLAGLYEQFF. The DNA of the CDR3 is TGTGCCAGTTGGGGGGGCCTAGCGGGGCTCTATGAGCAGTTCTTC.

The V and J genes are TRBV6-5 and TRBJ1-3; 8 bases match TRBD1. The CDR3 covers 14 residues. Trimming at V came to 6 bases and at J to 7 bases, leaving 8 bases not matched to a gene. The germline V gene has CDR1 MNHEY and CDR2 SVGAGI. The CDR3 here is CASSFGQGQNTIYF. CDR3 sequence (DNA): TGTGCCAGCAGCTTCGGACAGGGTCAGAACACCATATATTTT.

This chain links TRBV28 with TRBJ1-5; 9 bases match TRBD1. The CDR3 has 16 residues. Unmatched junction bases numbered 6, after V lost 3 bases and J lost 3 bases. The germline V gene encodes CDR1 MDHEN and CDR2 SYDVKM. For the CDR3, the DNA is TGTGCCAGCAGTTTTCGAGACAGGGGGGACAATCAGCCCCAGCATTTT. Protein: CASSFRDRGDNQPQHF.

The chain is built from TRBV4-1 and TRBJ1-2; D unclear. The CDR3 runs 14 residues. Between the trimmed V and J ends, which lost 0 bases and 6 bases, there was a span of 11 bases. Germline lookup yields CDR1 MGHRA and CDR2 YSYEKL. DNA of the CDR3: TGCGCCAGCAGCCAAGATGAGACTTTCCATGGCTACACCTTC. Residues: CASSQDETFHGYTF.

This rearrangement joins TRBV30 to TRBJ2-1, with D tentatively TRBD2 (5 bases). V lost 0 bases, J lost 4 bases, and 19 bases lay in between. Germline V gene lookup returns CDR1 GTSNPN and CDR2 SVGIG (reference sequence). The CDR3 contains 17 residues. CDR3 amino acids: CAWSVGGGPTLYNEQFF. CDR3 sequence (DNA): TGTGCCTGGAGTGTAGGAGGAGGCCCCACCCTATACAATGAGCAGTTCTTC.

This chain connects TRBV28 to TRBJ1-2, with TRBD1 matching over 8 bases. The CDR3 sequence is 13 residues long. Per germline, CDR1 MDHEN and CDR2 SYDVKM. Trimming at V came to 5 bases and at J to 4 bases, leaving 3 bases not matched to a gene. CDR3 in DNA: TGTGCCAGCAGTAATGGACAGGGCTATGGCTACACCTTC. Translation: CASSNGQGYGYTF.

This rearrangement joins TRBV6-5 to TRBJ2-4, with D possibly matching TRBD2 (6 bases). Trimming shortened V by 0 bases and J by 11 bases, and 14 bases separated the two germline ends. Per the germline V gene, CDR1 is MNHEY and CDR2 is SVGAGI. The CDR3 length is 14 residues. CDR3 nucleotides: TGTGCCAGCAGTTACTCGGACGGGGGAAGCGTTCAGTACTTC. This sequence encodes CASSYSDGGSVQYF.

This chain links TRBV7-9 with TRBJ2-1, with TRBD2 matching over 13 bases. Losses at the gene ends were 5 bases for V and 11 bases for J; bases not matched to a gene: 12. Germline values: CDR1 SEHNR, CDR2 FQNEAQ (reference sequence). The CDR3 totals 16 residues. This chain's CDR3 is CASSPPAGTSGNQQFF. The CDR3 DNA reads as TGTGCCAGCAGCCCGCCTGCGGGGACTAGCGGGAATCAGCAGTTCTTC.

This clone was detected only once. The gene calls are TRBV30 and TRBJ1-2; D is possibly TRBD1 (5 bases). Germline-derived CDR1 and CDR2 are GTSNPN and SVGIG (reference sequence). The ends were cut back, 2 bases at V and 8 bases at J, with 15 bases in the middle. The CDR3 sequence is 13 residues long. This CDR3 reads CAWSRGRVEGYTF. CDR3 DNA: TGTGCCTGGAGTCGTGGCAGGGTGGAGGGCTACACCTTC.